What follows is one T cell receptor beta chain and its context. Donors were grouped by their self-reported clinical history. Before being deemed recovered, Cohort 3 donors had two negative PCRs, clearance, or symptom resolution. These data belong to a study of blood T cell repertoires in COVID-19. Across the whole study: The United States, Italy and Spain supplied acute and convalescent COVID-19 samples.

Using immunoSEQ multiplex PCR, the repertoire was profiled, and TCRdb retains in-frame clones only, with some absent. The table lists under 200,000 clones, approximately 87% of them singletons. The specimen was PBMCs or T cells enriched from blood (not recorded which). This receptor was identified in a woman aged 50 to 60 who had recovered from COVID-19.

CDR3 sequence: CSVGRPNEKLFF. The CDR3 nucleotides read TGCAGCGTTGGGAGGCCTAATGAAAAACTGTTTTTT. This chain links TRBV29-1 with TRBJ1-4; D call uncertain. With 4 bases removed from V and 3 bases from J, the gap between germline ends came to 6 bases. CDR1 and CDR2 (germline): SQVTM, ANQGSEA. The CDR3 loop spans 12 amino acids.